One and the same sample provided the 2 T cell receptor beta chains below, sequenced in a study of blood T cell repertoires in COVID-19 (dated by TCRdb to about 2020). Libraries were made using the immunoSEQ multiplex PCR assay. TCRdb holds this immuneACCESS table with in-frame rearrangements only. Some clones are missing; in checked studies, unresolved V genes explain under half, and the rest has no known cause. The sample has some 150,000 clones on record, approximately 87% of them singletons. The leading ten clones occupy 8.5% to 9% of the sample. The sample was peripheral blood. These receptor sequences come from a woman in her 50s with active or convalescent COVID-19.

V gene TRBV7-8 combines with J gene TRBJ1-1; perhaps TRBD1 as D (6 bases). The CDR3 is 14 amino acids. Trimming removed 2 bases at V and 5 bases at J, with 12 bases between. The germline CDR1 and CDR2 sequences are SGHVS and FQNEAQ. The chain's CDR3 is CASSLRTERTEAFF. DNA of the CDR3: TGTGCCAGCAGCTTAAGGACAGAGAGGACTGAAGCTTTCTTT.

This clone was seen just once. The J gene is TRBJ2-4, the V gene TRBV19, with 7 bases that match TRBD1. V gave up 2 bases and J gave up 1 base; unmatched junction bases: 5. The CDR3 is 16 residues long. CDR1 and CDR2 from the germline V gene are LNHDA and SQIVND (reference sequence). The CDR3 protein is CASSITGARAKNIQYF. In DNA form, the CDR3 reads TGTGCCAGTAGTATAACAGGGGCCCGGGCCAAAAACATTCAGTACTTC.